Each of the 28 T cell receptor beta chains below was sequenced from the same sample in a study of CD8 T cells in Susac syndrome. An amount of RNA that ranged from about 0.45 to 1 ug was reverse transcribed with random hexamers. One entry per CDR3 protein results from TCRdb running MiXCR on the immunoSEQ multiplex PCR reads. The repertoire includes some 300,000 distinct CDR3 sequences, approximately 91% of them detected once, and roughly 0.2% sits in the top ten. Material for sequencing was CD8+ T cells from PBMCs. These receptors were taken from a human donor with multiple sclerosis.

This chain links TRBV6-5 with TRBJ2-7; weak D call: TRBD1 (5 bases). The CDR3 contains 13 residues. Germline CDR1 is MNHEY and CDR2 is SVGAGI. The germline V and J ends were trimmed by 4 bases and 2 bases, with 9 bases remaining between them. Here the CDR3 DNA reads TGTGCCAGCAGTTTGGACATTACCTACGAGCAGTACTTC. Translation: CASSLDITYEQYF.

The chain couples TRBV20-1 to TRBJ2-1; D may match TRBD1 or TRBD2 (7 bases each). The CDR3 is made up of 16 amino acids. Trimming took 6 bases from V and 4 from J, leaving 22 bases between them. Germline V gene lookup returns CDR1 DFQATT and CDR2 SNEGSKA (reference sequence). The CDR3, as DNA: TGCAGTGCGGGAGGGGATGACAGGGCAGATTACAATGAGCAGTTCTTC. Translation: CSAGGDDRADYNEQFF.

CDR3 nucleotide sequence: TGTGCCACCAGTGACCAGGGGCATCAGCCCCAGCATTTT. This encodes CATSDQGHQPQHF. V is TRBV24-1 and J is TRBJ1-5; D perhaps matches TRBD1 (6 bases). This CDR3 is built from 13 residues. Germline V gives CDR1 KGHDR, CDR2 SFDVKD. Trimming left V 4 bases short and J 5 bases short, with 8 bases between.

The V and J genes are TRBV3-1 and TRBJ2-5; D call uncertain. The CDR3 is 13 amino acids. Germline assignment: CDR1 LGHDT and CDR2 YNNKEL (reference sequence). Trimming removed 4 bases from V and 5 bases from J, with 11 bases in between. CDR3 sequence (DNA): TGTGCCAGCAGCCCCAGTACCAGGGAGACCCAGTACTTC. Its protein is CASSPSTRETQYF.

This chain links TRBV12-3 or TRBV12-4 with TRBJ2-7, with 7 bases matching TRBD2. The CDR3 spans 14 residues. The V and J ends lost 5 bases and 7 bases, in that order; junction bases with no gene match: 11. The CDR3 DNA follows: TGTGCCAGCAGTCCTATTGAAAGCGGGAAGGAGCAGTACTTC. Protein product: CASSPIESGKEQYF.

The chain employs TRBV2 and TRBJ1-6, with TRBD1 identical over 8 bases. Germline CDR1 is SNHLY and CDR2 is FYNNEI. The CDR3 is 15 amino acids. The V and J ends lost 6 bases and 7 bases, in that order; junction bases with no gene match: 8. This CDR3 is CASRRTTGANSPLHF. Written as DNA, the CDR3 is TGTGCCAGCAGACGCACGACAGGGGCAAATTCACCCCTCCACTTT.

The chain has TRBV18 and TRBJ2-1; no reliable D call. The CDR3 consists of 14 residues. Trimming cost V 0 bases and J 0 bases, with 3 bases left between them. CDR1 is KGHSH, CDR2 LQKENI, per germline. CDR3 in amino acids: CASSPPGSYNEQFF. The CDR3, as DNA: TGTGCCAGCTCACCACCGGGCTCCTACAATGAGCAGTTCTTC.

CDR3 DNA sequence: TGTGCCAGCAGCGTCACTAGCGGGAGAAACAATGAGCAGTTCTTC. The encoded protein is CASSVTSGRNNEQFF. The chain recombines TRBV7-2 with TRBJ2-1; 11 nucleotides line up with TRBD2. The J segment lost 5 bases and the V segment lost 5 bases, leaving 5 bases of the junction unmatched. The CDR3 loop spans 15 amino acids. Germline V gene data show CDR1 as SGHTA and CDR2 as FQGNSA. Drawing the rest from reference TRBV7-2 and TRBJ2-1, the complete variable domain is GAGVSQSPSNKVTEKGKDVELRCDPISGHTALYWYRQSLGQGLEFLIYFQGNSAPDKSGLPSDRFSAERTGGSVSTLTIQRTQQEDSAVYLCASSVTSGRNNEQFFGPGTRLTVL.

The rearrangement joins TRBV7-8 to TRBJ2-1; TRBD2 matches at 7 bases. The CDR3 length is 17 residues. V dropped 5 bases and J dropped 2; count of bases not matched to a gene: 12. Germline-derived CDR1 and CDR2 are SGHVS and FQNEAQ. CDR3 loop: CASSPGLADRAYNEQFF. The CDR3 DNA sequence: TGTGCCAGCAGCCCCGGGCTAGCGGATAGGGCCTACAATGAGCAGTTCTTC.

The chain recombines TRBV6-1 with TRBJ2-2, with D perhaps being TRBD1 or TRBD2 (6 bases each). CDR1 is MNHNS and CDR2 is SASEGT in the germline V gene. Trimming removed 6 bases from V and 0 bases from J, with 11 bases in between. The CDR3 contains 15 residues. CDR3 in DNA: TGTGCCAGCAGAGGGGGGATCGCGAACACCGGGGAGCTGTTTTTT. Its translation: CASRGGIANTGELFF.

The chain uses TRBV7-3 and TRBJ2-3; D is undetermined. The CDR3 is 14 amino acids. Per the germline V gene, CDR1 is SGHTA and CDR2 is FQGTGA. The ends were cut back, 5 bases at V and 3 bases at J, with 12 bases in the middle. The CDR3 region is CASSPEYRTDTQYF. CDR3 sequence (DNA): TGTGCCAGCAGCCCAGAGTATAGGACAGATACGCAGTATTTT.

This sequence joins TRBV20-1 and TRBJ2-7; 9 positions agree with TRBD1. Germline CDR1 DFQATT, CDR2 SNEGSKA (reference sequence). The CDR3 spans 18 residues. The V segment lost 2 bases and the J segment 0 bases; nucleotides outside the gene matches: 14. The CDR3 region has the DNA TGCAGTGCTAGACTCTGGACAGGGGACTACCGGGACTCCTACGAGCAGTACTTC. It is translated as CSARLWTGDYRDSYEQYF.

The rearrangement links TRBV14 to TRBJ1-1; D gene uncertain. This CDR3 is 15 amino acids long. Trimming stripped 4 bases from V and 1 base from J, with 13 bases between. From germline, CDR1 is SGHDN and CDR2 FVKESK. CDR3 protein: CASSLAAVRNTEAFF. The DNA for the CDR3 is TGTGCCAGCAGCCTTGCAGCGGTTAGGAACACTGAAGCTTTCTTT.

The gene calls are TRBV7-3 and TRBJ2-2; possibly TRBD2 for D (5 bases). This CDR3 region has 14 residues. Looked up from germline, CDR1 is SGHTA and CDR2 is FQGTGA. Trimming stripped 5 bases from V and 4 bases from J, with 11 bases between. For the CDR3, the DNA is TGTGCCAGCAGCCGATCTAGCAGCACCGGGGAGCTGTTTTTT. This gives the protein CASSRSSSTGELFF.

The rearrangement uses TRBV6-1 and TRBJ1-1; D is unresolved. Trimming took 3 bases from V and 2 from J, leaving 16 bases between them. The length of the CDR3 is 16 residues. From germline, CDR1 is MNHNS and CDR2 SASEGT. The CDR3 reads CASSDPEGWLNTEAFF. In DNA, the CDR3 is TGTGCCAGCAGTGACCCCGAGGGCTGGCTAAACACTGAAGCTTTCTTT.

The chain joins TRBV19 to TRBJ1-2; D is unclear. Germline CDR1 is LNHDA and CDR2 is SQIVND (reference sequence). The CDR3 extends over 13 amino acids. V was pared by 6 bases and J by 8 bases, with 16 bases between. This CDR3 is CASSADGKVGYTF. The CDR3 DNA is TGTGCCAGTAGCGCGGATGGTAAAGTAGGCTACACCTTC.

This rearrangement joins TRBV20-1 to TRBJ2-1; D is unclear. V lost 2 bases, J lost 7 bases, and 12 bases lay in between. The CDR3 spans 13 residues. CDR1 DFQATT and CDR2 SNEGSKA come from the germline V gene (reference sequence). The CDR3 DNA is TGCAGTGCTAGAAATCCCCTGGGGAATGAGCAGTTCTTC. It yields the protein CSARNPLGNEQFF.

The chain joins TRBV27 to TRBJ2-5; D unresolved. Germline values: CDR1 MNHEY, CDR2 SMNVEV (reference sequence). This CDR3 contains 14 residues. V lost 4 bases to trimming and J lost 3 bases, with 12 bases between them. This chain's CDR3 is CASSSTKPEETQYF. CDR3 coding DNA: TGTGCCAGCAGTTCCACCAAGCCAGAAGAGACCCAGTACTTC.

This chain connects TRBV9 to TRBJ2-7; 7 nucleotides match TRBD1. CDR1 SGDLS and CDR2 YYNGEE come from the germline V gene. V gave up 4 bases and J gave up 0 bases; unmatched junction bases: 7. The CDR3 loop spans 15 amino acids. For the CDR3, the DNA is TGTGCCAGCAGCCCCTCAGGGGGTACCTCCTACGAGCAGTACTTC. Amino acids: CASSPSGGTSYEQYF.

The chain is built from TRBV14 and TRBJ1-1; tentatively, D is TRBD1 (6 bases). The CDR3 runs 14 residues. Trimming took 3 bases from V and 1 from J, leaving 9 bases between them. The germline gives CDR1 SGHDN, CDR2 FVKESK. The CDR3 loop reads CASSHLTGNTEAFF. The CDR3 DNA reads TGTGCCAGCAGCCACTTGACAGGGAACACTGAAGCTTTCTTT.

The sample holds one count of this clonotype. CDR3 coding DNA: TGTGCCAGCAGCTGGGGATCAGAGATCTACGAGCAGTACTTC. It yields the protein CASSWGSEIYEQYF. The chain combines TRBV5-6 with TRBJ2-7; the D is unclear. The V gene lost 3 bases and the J gene lost 3 bases, with 13 bases spanning the gap. Germline CDR1 is SGHDT and CDR2 is YYEEEE. The CDR3 totals 14 residues. Drawing the rest from reference TRBV5-6 and TRBJ2-7, the complete variable domain is DAGVTQSPTHLIKTRGQQVTLRCSPKSGHDTVSWYQQALGQGPQFIFQYYEEEERQRGNFPDRFSGHQFPNYSSELNVNALLLGDSALYLCASSWGSEIYEQYFGPGTRLTVT.

V and J are TRBV2 and TRBJ2-1; either TRBD1 or TRBD2 may fit D (5 bases each). The CDR3 covers 15 residues. V was cut by 8 bases and J by 9 bases, with 23 bases left in between. Per the germline V gene, CDR1 is SNHLY and CDR2 is FYNNEI. CDR3 amino acids: CASLGLGVKSGEQFF. Written as DNA, the CDR3 is TGTGCCAGCTTGGGTCTGGGGGTCAAGAGCGGTGAGCAGTTCTTC.

The rearrangement joins TRBV20-1 to TRBJ1-5, with 7 nucleotides matching TRBD1. Germline lookup yields CDR1 DFQATT and CDR2 SNEGSKA (reference sequence). Trimming cost V 0 bases and J 7 bases; bases outside gene matches: 9. The CDR3 contains 15 residues. As DNA, the CDR3 is TGCAGTGCTAGAGATCCAGTCAGGGGGGAACAGCCCCAGCATTTT. It yields the protein CSARDPVRGEQPQHF.

This chain joins TRBV20-1 and TRBJ2-4, with 11 bases matching TRBD2. Trimming removed 1 base from V and 8 bases from J; junction bases left unmatched: 13. Germline V gene lookup returns CDR1 DFQATT and CDR2 SNEGSKA (reference sequence). The CDR3 is made up of 17 amino acids. CDR3 nucleotides: TGCAGTGCTAGAGGGCTAGCGGGAGGCCACCGAGGGGACATTCAGTACTTC. Protein: CSARGLAGGHRGDIQYF.

This chain links TRBV5-6 with TRBJ2-7, with TRBD1 matching over 11 bases. The CDR3 consists of 15 residues. Germline V lookup: CDR1 SGHDT, CDR2 YYEEEE. The V segment lost 2 bases and the J segment 4 bases; nucleotides outside the gene matches: 5. This CDR3 is CASSLKDRGRYEQYF. In DNA form, the CDR3 reads TGTGCCAGCAGCTTAAAGGACAGGGGGCGATACGAGCAGTACTTC.

V gene TRBV10-3 combines with J gene TRBJ1-5; 8 bases are shared with TRBD1. The CDR3 sequence is 17 residues long. Per germline, CDR1 ENHRY and CDR2 SYGVKD. The ends lost 3 bases at V and 2 bases at J; junction bases unmatched: 9. As DNA, the CDR3 is TGTGCCATCAGTGATGCGGGGACAGGAGAGGGCAATCAGCCCCAGCATTTT. Its translation: CAISDAGTGEGNQPQHF.

The chain links TRBV2 to TRBJ2-7; D unclear. This CDR3 comprises 11 residues. V was shortened by 7 bases and J by 6 bases, with 10 bases between the two germline ends. The germline V gene has CDR1 SNHLY and CDR2 FYNNEI. The CDR3 DNA sequence: TGTGCCAGCACCCCTCTCGTCGAGCAGTACTTC. Translated: CASTPLVEQYF. Full variable domain (outside the CDR3, taken from reference TRBV2 and TRBJ2-7): EPEVTQTPSHQVTQMGQEVILRCVPISNHLYFYWYRQILGQKVEFLVSFYNNEISEKSEIFDDQFSVERPDGSNFTLKIRSTKLEDSAMYFCASTPLVEQYFGPGTRLTVT.

This chain joins TRBV29-1 and TRBJ2-5; a weak D match, TRBD2 (6 bases). V was cut by 4 bases and J by 5 bases, with 26 bases left in between. The CDR3 spans 17 residues. Germline V gene data show CDR1 as SQVTM and CDR2 as ANQGSEA. CDR3: CSVGGVRIRATRETQYF. Here the CDR3 DNA reads TGCAGCGTTGGGGGGGTGAGGATCCGGGCCACGAGGGAGACCCAGTACTTC.